The 4 T cell receptor beta chains below were found in one sample sequenced in a study of immune evolution from preneoplasia to lung adenocarcinoma. Method: immunoSEQ multiplex PCR; TCRdb's copy keeps in-frame clones and lacks some. The sample holds about 3,600 clones, around three quarters seen once. The specimen was FFPE adjacent normal lung tissue. These receptors originate from a person aged 60-79 years with lung adenocarcinoma.

This clone was picked up one time. In DNA form, the CDR3 reads TGTGCCAGCAGTTTCTCTCCGGCCTACGAGCAGTACTTC. Translation: CASSFSPAYEQYF. The V gene is TRBV27, the J gene TRBJ2-7, with unresolved D. The V and J ends lost 3 bases and 2 bases respectively, with 8 bases between them. The CDR3 contains 13 residues. Germline V gene lookup returns CDR1 MNHEY and CDR2 SMNVEV (reference sequence).

The CDR3 nucleotides are TGCGCCAGCAGCCAAGATAAAGAGTTCTTC. Translation gives CASSQDKEFF. The chain combines TRBV4-3 with TRBJ2-1; no definite D call. The length of the CDR3 is 10 residues. Per germline, CDR1 LGHNA and CDR2 YSLEER. The V gene lost 0 bases and the J gene lost 14 bases, with 5 bases spanning the gap.

The genes are TRBV6-5 and TRBJ2-3; perhaps TRBD2 as D (6 bases). V lost 2 bases and J lost 0, with 6 bases in between. The CDR3 length is 14 residues. Germline V gene sequence: CDR1 MNHEY, CDR2 SVGAGI. CDR3: CASSYGGSTDTQYF. The CDR3 DNA sequence: TGTGCCAGCAGTTACGGAGGGAGCACAGATACGCAGTATTTT.

The V and J genes are TRBV28 and TRBJ2-7; a possible D gene is TRBD2 (6 bases). CDR1 and CDR2 (germline): MDHEN, SYDVKM. The V end lost 8 bases, the J end lost 9 bases, and 20 bases lay between the germline ends. This CDR3 spans 13 amino acids. The CDR3 sequence is CASQAGNRGGQYF. In nucleotides, the CDR3 is TGTGCCAGCCAGGCGGGAAACCGAGGCGGGCAGTACTTC.